This is a list of T cell receptor beta chains from one sample in a study of cytomegalovirus exposure and HLA in healthy donors. Data came from immunoSEQ multiplex PCR; TCRdb stores just in-frame clones and leaves some out. The sample contains about 170,000 clones, roughly 67% of which appear only once. The sequenced sample consisted of PBMCs. The receptors originated from a woman aged 18-29 years in good health and CMV-seropositive. CDR3s include the opening cysteine and the closing phenylalanine or tryptophan. D genes are given only for firm matches. Some rows have no size entry. The others give once, few or many, or a class for an expanded clone.

J gene: TRBJ2-3; V gene: TRBV6-5; D gene: NA; clone size: NA; CDR3 protein: CASSPLGQRADTQYF
J gene: TRBJ2-7; V gene: TRBV4-3; D gene: TRBD1; clone size: NA; CDR3 protein: CASSQSGTGTYEQYF
J gene: TRBJ2-3; V gene: TRBV4-3; D gene: NA; clone size: NA; CDR3 protein: CASSQDSATDTQYF
J gene: TRBJ1-1; V gene: TRBV27; D gene: NA; clone size: few; CDR3 protein: CASSPTGNTEAFF
J gene: TRBJ2-5; V gene: TRBV7-9; D gene: NA; clone size: NA; CDR3 protein: CASTYKGGLETQYF
J gene: TRBJ1-1; V gene: TRBV5-1; D gene: NA; clone size: NA; CDR3 protein: CASSLLTQNTEAFF
J gene: TRBJ2-7; V gene: TRBV6-5; D gene: NA; clone size: NA; CDR3 protein: CASSYSRELATYEQYF
J gene: TRBJ2-6; V gene: TRBV28; D gene: TRBD1; clone size: few; CDR3 protein: CASSLDQGAGGANVLTF
J gene: TRBJ2-2; V gene: TRBV27; D gene: NA; clone size: NA; CDR3 protein: CASSPIDPGELFF
J gene: TRBJ2-1; V gene: TRBV21-1; D gene: NA; clone size: NA; CDR3 protein: CASSTQQGQAKNEQFF
J gene: TRBJ1-2; V gene: TRBV4-2; D gene: NA; clone size: NA; CDR3 protein: CASSQGRVEGLGYTF